This T cell receptor (beta chain) was captured by sequencing in a study of T cell responses to AZD1222 COVID-19 vaccine. The study's findings and limits: Rises in breadth and depth of Spike-specific TCRs came after two AZD1222 doses. Possibly, clonal diversity was underestimated; donors were largely white British and included more females.

The method was immunoSEQ multiplex PCR; TCRdb's version includes in-frame clones alone and lacks a portion of them. The table records approximately 75,000 clones, 90% of them present only once. In regard to this clone: What it recognizes is unknown.

Germline V gene sequence: CDR1 MNHEY, CDR2 SVGAGI. The CDR3 runs to 14 residues. Germline trimming cut 6 bases from V and 1 base from J; bases unmatched to any gene: 3. This TCR was recovered from an adult who received the AZD1222 COVID-19 vaccine. Sequenced material: peripheral blood, taken 28 days after the second AZD1222 dose. The V and J genes are TRBV6-5 and TRBJ2-7, with 10 bases matching TRBD1. The CDR3 here is CASSRDRGSYEQYF. In nucleotides, the CDR3 is TGTGCCAGCAGCCGGGACAGGGGATCCTACGAGCAGTACTTC.